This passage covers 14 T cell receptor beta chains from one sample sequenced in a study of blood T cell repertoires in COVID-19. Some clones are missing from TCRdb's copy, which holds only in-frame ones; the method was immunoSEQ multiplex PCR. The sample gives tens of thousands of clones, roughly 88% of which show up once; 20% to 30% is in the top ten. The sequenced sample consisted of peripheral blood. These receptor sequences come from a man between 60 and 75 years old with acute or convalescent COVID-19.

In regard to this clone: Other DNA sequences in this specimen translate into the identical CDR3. In DNA form, the CDR3 reads TGTGCCAGCAGCCTTCCCGGGGGGGGGACTGAAGCTTTCTTT. Translated, it gives CASSLPGGGTEAFF. The rearrangement joins TRBV7-9 to TRBJ1-1, with D possibly matching TRBD1 (5 bases). Germline loops: CDR1 SEHNR, CDR2 FQNEAQ (reference sequence). Between the trimmed V and J ends, which lost 5 bases and 5 bases, there was a span of 15 bases. This CDR3 spans 14 amino acids.

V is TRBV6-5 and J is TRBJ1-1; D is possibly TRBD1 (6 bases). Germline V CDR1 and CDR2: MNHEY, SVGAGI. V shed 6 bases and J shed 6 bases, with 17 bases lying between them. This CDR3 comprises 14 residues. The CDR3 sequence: CASRGTGQGPEAFF. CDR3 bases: TGTGCCAGCAGGGGCACAGGGCAGGGTCCTGAAGCTTTCTTT.

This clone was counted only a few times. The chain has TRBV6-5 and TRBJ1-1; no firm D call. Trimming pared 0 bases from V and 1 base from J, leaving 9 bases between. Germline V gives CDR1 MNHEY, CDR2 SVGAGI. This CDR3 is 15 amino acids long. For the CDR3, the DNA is TGTGCCAGCAGTTACTCGTCTAATAGGAACACTGAAGCTTTCTTT. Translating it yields CASSYSSNRNTEAFF.

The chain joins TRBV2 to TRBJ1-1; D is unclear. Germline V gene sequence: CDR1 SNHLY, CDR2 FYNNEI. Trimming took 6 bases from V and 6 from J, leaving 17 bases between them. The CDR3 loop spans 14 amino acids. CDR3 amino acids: CASRGDLYIAEAFF. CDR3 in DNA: TGTGCCAGCAGGGGAGATCTCTACATAGCTGAAGCTTTCTTT.

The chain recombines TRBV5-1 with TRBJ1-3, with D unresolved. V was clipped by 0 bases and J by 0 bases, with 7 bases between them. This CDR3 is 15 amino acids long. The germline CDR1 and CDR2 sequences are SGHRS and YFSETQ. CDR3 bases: TGCGCCAGCAGCTTGGGACCTAGCTCTGGAAACACCATATATTTT. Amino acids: CASSLGPSSGNTIYF.

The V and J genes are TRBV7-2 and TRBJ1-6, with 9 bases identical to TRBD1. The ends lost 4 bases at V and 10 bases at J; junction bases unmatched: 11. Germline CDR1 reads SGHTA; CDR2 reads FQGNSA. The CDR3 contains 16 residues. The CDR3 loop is CASSSGGGTGTSPLHF. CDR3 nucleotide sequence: TGTGCCAGCAGCTCTGGGGGGGGGACAGGGACGTCACCCCTCCACTTT.

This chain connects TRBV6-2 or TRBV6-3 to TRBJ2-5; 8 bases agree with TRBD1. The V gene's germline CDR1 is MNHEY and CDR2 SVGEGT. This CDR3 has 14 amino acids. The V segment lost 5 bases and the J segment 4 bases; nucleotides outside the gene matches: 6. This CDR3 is CASSQTGVRETQYF. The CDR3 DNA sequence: TGTGCCAGCAGTCAGACAGGGGTACGAGAGACCCAGTACTTC.

CDR3 nucleotide sequence: TGCGCCAGCAGCTTGGAGGGGGCCGGGTTCTCCTACGAGCAGTACTTC. Translating it yields CASSLEGAGFSYEQYF. V and J are TRBV5-1 and TRBJ2-7; TRBD1 matches at 7 bases. Trimming at V came to 0 bases and at J to 0 bases, leaving 6 bases not matched to a gene. Germline-derived CDR1 and CDR2 are SGHRS and YFSETQ. This CDR3 is built from 16 residues.

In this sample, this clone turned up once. The CDR3: CASSRARTSQETQYF. The CDR3 coding sequence is TGCGCCAGCAGCCGAGCTAGGACTAGCCAAGAGACCCAGTACTTC. The rearrangement joins TRBV4-1 to TRBJ2-5, with TRBD2 matching over 7 bases. The CDR3 spans 15 residues. CDR1 and CDR2 (germline): MGHRA, YSYEKL. The V segment lost 4 bases and the J segment 1 base; nucleotides outside the gene matches: 6.

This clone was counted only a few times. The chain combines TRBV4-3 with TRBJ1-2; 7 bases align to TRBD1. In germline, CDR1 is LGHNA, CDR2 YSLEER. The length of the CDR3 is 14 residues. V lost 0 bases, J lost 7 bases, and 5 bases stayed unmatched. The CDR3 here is CASSQDTGTAGYTF. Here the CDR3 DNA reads TGCGCCAGCAGCCAAGACACCGGGACAGCTGGCTACACCTTC.

DNA for the CDR3: TGTGCCAGCAGTTTAGGTAGCGGGCTAGCCAAAAACATTCAGTACTTC. This encodes CASSLGSGLAKNIQYF. The rearrangement joins TRBV27 to TRBJ2-4, with 7 positions matching TRBD2. This CDR3 has 16 residues. The germline CDR1 and CDR2 sequences are MNHEY and SMNVEV (reference sequence). V lost 2 bases, J lost 0 bases, and 4 bases stayed unmatched.

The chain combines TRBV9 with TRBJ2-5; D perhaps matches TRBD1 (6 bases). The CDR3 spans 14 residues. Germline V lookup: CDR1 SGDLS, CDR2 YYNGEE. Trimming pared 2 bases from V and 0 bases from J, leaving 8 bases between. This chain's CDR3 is CASSVRGDQETQYF. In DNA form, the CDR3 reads TGTGCCAGCAGCGTCAGGGGAGACCAAGAGACCCAGTACTTC.

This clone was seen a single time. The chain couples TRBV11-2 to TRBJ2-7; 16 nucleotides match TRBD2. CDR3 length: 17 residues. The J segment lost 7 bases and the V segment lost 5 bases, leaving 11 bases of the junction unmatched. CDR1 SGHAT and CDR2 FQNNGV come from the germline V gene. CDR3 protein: CASSRGLAGGPLWEQYV. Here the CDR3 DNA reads TGTGCCAGCAGCAGGGGACTAGCGGGGGGGCCGCTTTGGGAGCAGTACGTC.

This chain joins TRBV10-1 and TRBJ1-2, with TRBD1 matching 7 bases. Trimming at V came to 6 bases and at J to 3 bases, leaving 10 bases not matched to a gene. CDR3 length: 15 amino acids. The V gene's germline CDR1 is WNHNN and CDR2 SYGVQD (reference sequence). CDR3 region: CASSARDRTHYGYTF. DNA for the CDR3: TGCGCCAGCAGCGCTCGGGACAGAACCCACTATGGCTACACCTTC.